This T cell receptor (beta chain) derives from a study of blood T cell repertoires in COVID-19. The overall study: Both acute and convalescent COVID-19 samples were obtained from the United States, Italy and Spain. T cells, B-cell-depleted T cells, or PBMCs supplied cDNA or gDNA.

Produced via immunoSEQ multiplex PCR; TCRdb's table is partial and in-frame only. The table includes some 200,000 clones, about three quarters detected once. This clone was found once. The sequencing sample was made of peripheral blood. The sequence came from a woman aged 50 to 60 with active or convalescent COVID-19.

The CDR3 region has the DNA TGTGCCTGGAGTGTTCCCACAGGGGGTGGTAATTCACCCCTCCACTTT. It translates to CAWSVPTGGGNSPLHF. The chain combines TRBV30 with TRBJ1-6; TRBD1 matches 8 bases. The length of the CDR3 is 16 residues. V lost 0 bases and J lost 6; bases outside the gene matches: 7. Looked up from germline, CDR1 is GTSNPN and CDR2 is SVGIG (reference sequence).